A selection of T cell receptor beta chains follows, all from one sample in a study of cytomegalovirus exposure and HLA in healthy donors. The method was immunoSEQ multiplex PCR; TCRdb's version includes in-frame clones alone and lacks a portion of them. There are 70,000 to 90,000 clones in the sample; around 83% occur only once, and under 20% lies in the top ten. The sample was PBMCs. The source of these receptors is a man in his 70s in good health and CMV-seropositive. Each CDR3 is given with its conserved first and last residue. The order of the fields is D gene, J gene, V gene, clone size, CDR3 DNA, CDR3 protein. D genes are given only for firm matches. Expanded clones get a size class; other rows say once, few or many, or leave the size out.

d_call: NA
j_call: TRBJ2-1
v_call: TRBV30
clone_size: once
cdr3_nt: TGTGCCTGCCAGAAGGGGGCCTACAATGAGCAGTTCTTC
cdr3_aa: CACQKGAYNEQFF

d_call: NA
j_call: TRBJ2-5
v_call: TRBV21-1
clone_size: NA
cdr3_nt: TGTGCCAGCACCTTCTGGGTGGGACAATCGCTTTCCGAGACCCAGTACTTC
cdr3_aa: CASTFWVGQSLSETQYF

d_call: NA
j_call: TRBJ1-1
v_call: TRBV7-9
clone_size: few
cdr3_nt: TGTTCCAGCAGCCGGGGATACACTGAAGCTTTCTTT
cdr3_aa: CSSSRGYTEAFF

d_call: TRBD2
j_call: TRBJ2-2
v_call: TRBV19
clone_size: NA
cdr3_nt: TGTGCCAGTAGCACCCCGGGGGGGGCCTACGGGGAGCTGTTTTTT
cdr3_aa: CASSTPGGAYGELFF

d_call: NA
j_call: TRBJ2-3
v_call: TRBV7-6
clone_size: NA
cdr3_nt: TGTGCCAGCAGCTTAGCGATGGGGGCCGGAGATACGCAGTATTTT
cdr3_aa: CASSLAMGAGDTQYF

d_call: TRBD1
j_call: TRBJ1-4
v_call: TRBV6-5
clone_size: once
cdr3_nt: TGTGCCAGCAAAGGACAGGGGGCGTTTGAAAAACTGTTTTTT
cdr3_aa: CASKGQGAFEKLFF

d_call: NA
j_call: TRBJ2-2
v_call: TRBV10-1
clone_size: few
cdr3_nt: TGCGCCAGCAGTGAGTCTCTCTTCACGGGCGGGGAGCTGTTTTTT
cdr3_aa: CASSESLFTGGELFF

d_call: NA
j_call: TRBJ2-7
v_call: TRBV12-2
clone_size: NA
cdr3_nt: TGTGCAAGTCGCTTAGCCTCTCTCGTAGCGGGACCTCTCTACGAGCAGTACTTC
cdr3_aa: CASRLASLVAGPLYEQYF

d_call: TRBD2
j_call: TRBJ2-7
v_call: TRBV9
clone_size: NA
cdr3_nt: TGTGCCAGCAGCGTAGTCCCAGCGGGGCACTACGAGCAGTACTTC
cdr3_aa: CASSVVPAGHYEQYF

d_call: NA
j_call: TRBJ1-5
v_call: TRBV10-3
clone_size: once
cdr3_nt: TGTGCCATCAGTTCGGAGACAGACCAGCCCCAGCATTTT
cdr3_aa: CAISSETDQPQHF

d_call: TRBD1
j_call: TRBJ1-3
v_call: TRBV29-1
clone_size: NA
cdr3_nt: TGCAGCGTGGGGACAGGATTCGGAAACACCATATATTTT
cdr3_aa: CSVGTGFGNTIYF

d_call: TRBD2
j_call: TRBJ2-5
v_call: TRBV4-1
clone_size: NA
cdr3_nt: TGCGCCAGCAGCCCCTCCCGGGGGGCTAGCGGGAGTGAAGAGACCCAGTACTTC
cdr3_aa: CASSPSRGASGSEETQYF

d_call: TRBD2
j_call: TRBJ2-1
v_call: TRBV7-9
clone_size: NA
cdr3_nt: TGTGCCAGCAGCTCCCTAGCGGGTGGCTACAATGAGCAGTTCTTC
cdr3_aa: CASSSLAGGYNEQFF

d_call: TRBD1
j_call: TRBJ1-2
v_call: TRBV19
clone_size: NA
cdr3_nt: TGTGCCAGTAGTATCCCGGGACAGGGAGTTGGCTACACCTTC
cdr3_aa: CASSIPGQGVGYTF

d_call: NA
j_call: TRBJ1-4
v_call: TRBV4-1
clone_size: NA
cdr3_nt: TGCGCCAGCAGCCGGCAGCCAGGCCTCCCAAATGAAAAACTGTTTTTT
cdr3_aa: CASSRQPGLPNEKLFF

d_call: TRBD2
j_call: TRBJ2-1
v_call: TRBV6-1
clone_size: NA
cdr3_nt: TGTGCCAGCAGTGAAAGGGGGCGGGAGGGCCCAATTCGGAGCTCCTACAATGAGCAGTTCTTC
cdr3_aa: CASSERGREGPIRSSYNEQFF

d_call: NA
j_call: TRBJ2-1
v_call: TRBV6-5
clone_size: NA
cdr3_nt: TGTGCCAGCAGTTACGACTGGTTGGATGAGCAGTTCTTC
cdr3_aa: CASSYDWLDEQFF

d_call: NA
j_call: TRBJ1-6
v_call: TRBV7-9
clone_size: NA
cdr3_nt: TGTGCCAGCAGCTTAGCTACCGCCGGGGGTAATTCACCCCTCCACTTT
cdr3_aa: CASSLATAGGNSPLHF

d_call: NA
j_call: TRBJ2-5
v_call: TRBV29-1
clone_size: NA
cdr3_nt: TGCAGCGTTGACAGGGACCAAGAGACCCAGTACTTC
cdr3_aa: CSVDRDQETQYF

d_call: NA
j_call: TRBJ1-3
v_call: TRBV18
clone_size: few
cdr3_nt: TGTGCCAGCTCACCAAACAGATTCTCTGGAAACACCATATATTTT
cdr3_aa: CASSPNRFSGNTIYF

d_call: TRBD1
j_call: TRBJ2-5
v_call: TRBV10-3
clone_size: NA
cdr3_nt: TGTGCCATCAGTGAGTCGACAGGGGTCCAAGAGACCCAGTACTTC
cdr3_aa: CAISESTGVQETQYF